Listed below are T cell receptor beta chains from one sample, sequenced in a study of T cell clonotyping in hematopoietic cell transplantation. TCRdb's table, derived via immunoSEQ multiplex PCR, lists solely in-frame clones and lacks some. Among 35,000 to 45,000 clones, 75% to 90% were seen once, and the ten largest hold almost 2%. The sample comprised peripheral blood mononuclear cells. These receptors were taken from a woman aged 40 to 50 in good health. Some clones in this sample may be carry-over from other donors' samples. CDR3s include the opening cysteine and the closing phenylalanine or tryptophan. D genes are given only for firm matches. Size is omitted from some rows. Given values are once, few, many or a class for expanded clones.

v_call,j_call,clone_size,d_call,cdr3_aa,cdr3_nt
TRBV29-1,TRBJ1-2,.,.,CSVGDRLYGYTF,TGCAGCGTTGGTGACAGGCTCTATGGCTACACCTTC
TRBV11-2,TRBJ1-2,few,.,CASSFGPLYGYTF,TGTGCCAGCAGCTTCGGGCCCCTCTATGGCTACACCTTC
TRBV12-1,TRBJ1-2,.,.,CASSEGQGKDYGYTF,TGTGCCAGCAGCGAAGGACAGGGGAAGGACTATGGCTACACCTTC
TRBV10-3,TRBJ2-2,.,.,CAISAPDSGDTGELFF,TGTGCCATCAGTGCCCCGGACTCTGGGGACACCGGGGAGCTGTTTTTT
TRBV7-7,TRBJ1-4,.,.,CASSPGPSNEKLFF,TGTGCTAGCAGTCCAGGGCCCTCTAATGAAAAACTGTTTTTT
TRBV7-2,TRBJ2-4,.,.,CASSLGTANIQYF,TGTGCCAGCAGCTTAGGGACTGCGAACATTCAGTACTTC
TRBV9,TRBJ2-3,few,TRBD2,CASSVELAGGPGRDTQYF,TGTGCCAGCAGCGTAGAACTAGCGGGAGGGCCTGGCAGGGATACGCAGTATTTT
TRBV6-5,TRBJ1-1,once,.,CASSWDGSKAFF,TGTGCCAGCAGTTGGGACGGGAGTAAAGCTTTCTTT
TRBV4-3,TRBJ2-7,.,.,CASSQLGRGSLSTFYEQYF,TGCGCCAGCAGCCAGCTTGGACGGGGAAGTTTAAGTACGTTCTACGAGCAGTACTTC
TRBV7-2,TRBJ2-7,.,TRBD2,CASSLEREGHSDEQYF,TGTGCCAGCAGCTTGGAGCGGGAGGGCCATTCGGACGAGCAGTACTTC
TRBV6-1,TRBJ2-2,.,.,CASSEALGGNTGELFF,TGTGCCAGCAGTGAAGCGCTTGGGGGGAACACCGGGGAGCTGTTTTTT
TRBV7-3,TRBJ2-1,.,.,CASSSEADNEQFF,TGTGCCAGCAGTTCGGAAGCAGACAATGAGCAGTTCTTC
TRBV6-1,TRBJ2-7,.,TRBD1,CASSEDAGTGAYEQYF,TGTGCCAGCAGTGAAGATGCCGGGACAGGGGCGTACGAGCAGTACTTC
TRBV28,TRBJ1-2,.,TRBD1,CASNAGQGRDYGYTF,TGTGCCAGCAACGCCGGACAGGGGAGGGACTATGGCTACACCTTC
TRBV5-1,TRBJ1-1,.,.,CASSLATGRDARTEAFF,TGCGCCAGCAGCTTGGCCACTGGCAGGGATGCTCGAACTGAAGCTTTCTTT
TRBV7-2,TRBJ2-5,once,TRBD1,CASSQRGLETQYF,TGTGCCAGCAGCCAGAGGGGGCTTGAGACCCAGTACTTC
TRBV10-3,TRBJ1-1,.,TRBD1,CAIRGQGANTEAFF,TGTGCCATCAGGGGACAGGGAGCGAACACTGAAGCTTTCTTT